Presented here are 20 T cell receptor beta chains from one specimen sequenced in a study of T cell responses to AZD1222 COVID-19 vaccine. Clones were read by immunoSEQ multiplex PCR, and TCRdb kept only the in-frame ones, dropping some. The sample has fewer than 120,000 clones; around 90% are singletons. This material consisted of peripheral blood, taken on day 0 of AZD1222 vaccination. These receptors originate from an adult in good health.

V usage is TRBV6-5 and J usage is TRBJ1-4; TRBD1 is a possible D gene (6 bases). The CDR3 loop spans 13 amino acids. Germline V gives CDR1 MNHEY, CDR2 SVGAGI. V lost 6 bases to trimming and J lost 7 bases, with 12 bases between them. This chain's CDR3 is CASSFGQTEKLFF. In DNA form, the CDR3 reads TGTGCCAGCAGCTTCGGACAGACTGAAAAACTGTTTTTT.

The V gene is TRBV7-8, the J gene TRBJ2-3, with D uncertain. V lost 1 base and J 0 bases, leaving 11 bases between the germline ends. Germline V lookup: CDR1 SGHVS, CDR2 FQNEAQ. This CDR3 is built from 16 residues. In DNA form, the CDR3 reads TGTGCCAGCAGCTTAGGGGCTGCTGCTAGCACAGATACGCAGTATTTT. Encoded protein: CASSLGAAASTDTQYF.

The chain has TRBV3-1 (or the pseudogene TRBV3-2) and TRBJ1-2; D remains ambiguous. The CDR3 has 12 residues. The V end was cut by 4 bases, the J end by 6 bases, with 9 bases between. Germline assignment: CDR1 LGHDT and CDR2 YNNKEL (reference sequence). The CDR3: CASSRAVDGYTF. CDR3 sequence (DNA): TGTGCCAGCAGCCGGGCAGTCGATGGCTACACCTTC.

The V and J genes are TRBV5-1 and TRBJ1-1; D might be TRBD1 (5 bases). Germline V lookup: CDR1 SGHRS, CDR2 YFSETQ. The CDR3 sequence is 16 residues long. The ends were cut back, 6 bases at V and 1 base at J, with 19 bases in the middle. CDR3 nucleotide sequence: TGCGCCAGCACGGACACTGCTGTAGCGCGGAACACTGAAGCTTTCTTT. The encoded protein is CASTDTAVARNTEAFF.

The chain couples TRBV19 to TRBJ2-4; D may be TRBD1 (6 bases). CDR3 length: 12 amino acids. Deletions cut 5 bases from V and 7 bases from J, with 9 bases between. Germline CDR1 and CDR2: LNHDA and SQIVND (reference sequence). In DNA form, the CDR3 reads TGTGCCAGTAGTCGGGACAACAACATTCAGTACTTC. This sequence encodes CASSRDNNIQYF.

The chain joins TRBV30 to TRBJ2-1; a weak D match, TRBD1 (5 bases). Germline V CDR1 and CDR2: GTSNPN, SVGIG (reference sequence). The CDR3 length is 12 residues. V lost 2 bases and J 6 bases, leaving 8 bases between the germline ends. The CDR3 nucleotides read TGTGCCTGGAGTAGACAGACCAATGAGCAGTTCTTC. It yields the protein CAWSRQTNEQFF.

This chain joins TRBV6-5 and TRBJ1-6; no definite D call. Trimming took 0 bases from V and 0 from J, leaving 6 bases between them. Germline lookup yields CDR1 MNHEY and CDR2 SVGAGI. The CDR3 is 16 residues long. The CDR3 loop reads CASSYSPSSYNSPLHF. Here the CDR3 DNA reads TGTGCCAGCAGTTACTCACCGAGCTCCTATAATTCACCCCTCCACTTT.

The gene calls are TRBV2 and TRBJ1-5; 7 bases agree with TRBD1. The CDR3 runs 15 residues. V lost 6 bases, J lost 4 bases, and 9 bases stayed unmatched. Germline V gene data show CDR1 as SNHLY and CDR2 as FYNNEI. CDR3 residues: CASSLGGAGNQPQHF. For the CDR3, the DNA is TGTGCCAGCAGCCTAGGGGGCGCAGGAAATCAGCCCCAGCATTTT.

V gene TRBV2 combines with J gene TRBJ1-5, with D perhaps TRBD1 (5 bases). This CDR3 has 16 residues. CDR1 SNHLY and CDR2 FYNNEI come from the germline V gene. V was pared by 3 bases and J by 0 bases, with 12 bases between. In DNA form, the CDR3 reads TGTGCCAGCAGTGATTCCGGGGCCTATAGCAATCAGCCCCAGCATTTT. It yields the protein CASSDSGAYSNQPQHF.

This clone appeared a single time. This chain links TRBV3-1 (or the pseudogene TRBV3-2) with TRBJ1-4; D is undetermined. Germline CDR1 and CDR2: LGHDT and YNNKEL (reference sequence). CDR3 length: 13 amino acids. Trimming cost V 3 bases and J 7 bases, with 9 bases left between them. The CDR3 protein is CASSQASVEKLFF. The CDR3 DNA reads TGTGCCAGCAGCCAGGCGTCAGTTGAAAAACTGTTTTTT.

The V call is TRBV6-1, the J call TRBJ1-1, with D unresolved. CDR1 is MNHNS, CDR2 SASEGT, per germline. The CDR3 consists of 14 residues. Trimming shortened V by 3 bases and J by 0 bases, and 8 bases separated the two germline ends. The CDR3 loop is CASSEASMNTEAFF. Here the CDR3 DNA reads TGTGCCAGCAGTGAGGCCAGCATGAACACTGAAGCTTTCTTT.

CDR3 protein: CASSVLGGKEDGYTF. The CDR3 DNA reads as TGTGCCAGCAGCGTACTTGGGGGGAAGGAGGATGGCTACACCTTC. The chain has TRBV5-6 and TRBJ1-2; TRBD1 is a possible D gene (5 bases). Trimming shortened V by 4 bases and J by 6 bases, and 19 bases separated the two germline ends. Germline V CDR1 and CDR2: SGHDT, YYEEEE. The CDR3 contains 15 residues.

CDR3 bases: TGTGCCAGCAGCCAAGATCGGGGGGCTGGGAACACCGGGGAGCTGTTTTTT. Protein: CASSQDRGAGNTGELFF. This chain joins TRBV14 and TRBJ2-2, with D tentatively TRBD2 (7 bases). Germline CDR1 SGHDN, CDR2 FVKESK. This CDR3 has 17 residues. Trimming took off 0 bases at V and 1 base at J, with 12 bases between the two ends.

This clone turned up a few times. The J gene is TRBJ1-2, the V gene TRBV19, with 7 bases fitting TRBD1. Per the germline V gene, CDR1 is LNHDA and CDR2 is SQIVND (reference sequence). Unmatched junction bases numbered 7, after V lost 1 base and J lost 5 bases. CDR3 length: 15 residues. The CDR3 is CASSIVLGRGYGYTF. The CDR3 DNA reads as TGTGCCAGTAGTATAGTTCTAGGCAGGGGGTATGGCTACACCTTC.

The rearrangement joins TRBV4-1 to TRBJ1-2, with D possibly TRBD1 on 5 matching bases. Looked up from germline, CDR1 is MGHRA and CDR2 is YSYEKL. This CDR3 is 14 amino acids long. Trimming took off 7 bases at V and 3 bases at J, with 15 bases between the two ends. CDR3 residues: CASTRGVGDYGYTF. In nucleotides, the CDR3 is TGCGCCAGCACCCGGGGGGTGGGAGACTATGGCTACACCTTC.

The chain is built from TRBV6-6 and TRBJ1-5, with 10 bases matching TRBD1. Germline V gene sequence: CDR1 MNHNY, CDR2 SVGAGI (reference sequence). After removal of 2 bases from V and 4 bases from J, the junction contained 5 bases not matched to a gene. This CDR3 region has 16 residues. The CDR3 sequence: CASSYGPGQGNQPQHF. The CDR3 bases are TGTGCCAGCAGTTACGGCCCGGGACAGGGGAATCAGCCCCAGCATTTT.

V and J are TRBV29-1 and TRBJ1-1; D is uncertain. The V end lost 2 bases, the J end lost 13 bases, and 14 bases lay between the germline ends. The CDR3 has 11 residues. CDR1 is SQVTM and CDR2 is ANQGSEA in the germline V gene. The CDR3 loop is CSVEYSRISFF. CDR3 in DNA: TGCAGCGTTGAATACTCCAGGATTAGTTTCTTT. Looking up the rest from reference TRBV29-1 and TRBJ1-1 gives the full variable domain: SAVISQKPSRDICQRGTSLTIQCQVDSQVTMMFWYRQQPGQSLTLIATANQGSEATYESGFVIDKFPISRPNLTFSTLTVSNMSPEDSSIYLCSVEYSRISFFGQGTRLTVV.

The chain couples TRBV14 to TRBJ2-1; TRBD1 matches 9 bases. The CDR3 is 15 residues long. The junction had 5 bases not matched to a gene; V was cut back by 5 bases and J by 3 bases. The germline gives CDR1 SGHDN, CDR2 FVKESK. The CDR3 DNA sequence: TGTGCCAGCAGCAAAGGGACAGGGAGCTACAATGAGCAGTTCTTC. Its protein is CASSKGTGSYNEQFF. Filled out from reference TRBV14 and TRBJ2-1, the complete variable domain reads EAGVTQFPSHSVIEKGQTVTLRCDPISGHDNLYWYRRVMGKEIKFLLHFVKESKQDESGMPNNRFLAERTGGTYSTLKVQPAELEDSGVYFCASSKGTGSYNEQFFGPGTRLTVL.

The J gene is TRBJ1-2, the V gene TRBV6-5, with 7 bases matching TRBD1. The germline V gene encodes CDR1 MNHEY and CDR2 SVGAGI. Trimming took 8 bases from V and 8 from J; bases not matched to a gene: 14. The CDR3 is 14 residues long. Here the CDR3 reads CASFIQGYPEGYTF. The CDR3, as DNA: TGTGCCAGCTTTATACAGGGGTATCCTGAGGGCTACACCTTC.

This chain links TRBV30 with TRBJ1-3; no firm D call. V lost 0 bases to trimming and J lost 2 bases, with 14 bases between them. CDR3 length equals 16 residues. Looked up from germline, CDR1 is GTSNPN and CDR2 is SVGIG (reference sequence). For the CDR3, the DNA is TGTGCCTGGAGTGTACGAGGCTCGGTAGCTGGAAACACCATATATTTT. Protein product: CAWSVRGSVAGNTIYF.